This T cell receptor beta chain was retrieved from a study of T cell changes during pregnancy in multiple sclerosis. The CDR3 loop spans 18 amino acids. V shed 0 bases and J shed 8 bases, with 22 bases lying between them. Germline V gene lookup returns CDR1 SEHNR and CDR2 FQNEAQ (reference sequence). Sequencing used immunoSEQ multiplex PCR; TCRdb keeps in-frame clones, though not all of them. Among about 41,000 clones listed, almost 95% were seen once. The receptor comes from a female donor with multiple sclerosis, enrolled in a pregnancy study. The sequencing used CD8+ T cells from peripheral blood mononuclear cells, collected in the third trimester of pregnancy. The V gene is TRBV7-9, the J gene TRBJ1-4; D is uncertain. The CDR3 coding sequence is TGTGCCAGCAGCTTAGCTGACGGGGAAGGATTTACGATGGAAAAACTGTTTTTT. It codes for CASSLADGEGFTMEKLFF.